The 3 T cell receptor beta chains given below trace back to one sample, sequenced in a study of blood T cell repertoires in COVID-19. Sequencing was performed with immunoSEQ multiplex PCR; in TCRdb, only in-frame clones are kept and a portion is missing. The sample records 70,000 or so clones, about nine tenths being singletons. The sequencing input was peripheral blood. The receptor source for this set is a man between 65 and 85 years old with active or convalescent COVID-19.

In DNA form, the CDR3 reads TGCGCCAGCAGCTTGGGGCTAGAAAAAGAGACCCAGTACTTC. Translating it yields CASSLGLEKETQYF. This rearrangement joins TRBV5-1 to TRBJ2-5; D is unresolved. The CDR3 covers 14 residues. The germline gives CDR1 SGHRS, CDR2 YFSETQ. Trimming cost V 0 bases and J 3 bases, with 9 bases left between them.

The chain links TRBV19 to TRBJ2-2, with D perhaps matching TRBD1 (5 bases). Germline CDR1 and CDR2: LNHDA and SQIVND (reference sequence). The CDR3 is made up of 14 amino acids. With 6 bases removed from V and 7 bases from J, the gap between germline ends came to 15 bases. In nucleotides, the CDR3 is TGTGCCAGTAGGAACGCAGGGTCGGGCGGGGAGCTGTTTTTT. Translation gives CASRNAGSGGELFF.

This chain connects TRBV25-1 to TRBJ1-6; no clear D. Trimming removed 4 bases at V and 0 bases at J, with 13 bases between. The length of the CDR3 is 17 residues. Germline V gives CDR1 MGHDK, CDR2 SYGVNS. CDR3 loop: CASSGPGRSSYNSPLHF. The CDR3 DNA is TGTGCCAGCAGTGGCCCTGGGAGGAGCTCCTATAATTCACCCCTCCACTTT.